This T cell receptor beta chain derives from a study of identifying expanded T cells in peripheral blood (dated by TCRdb to about 2019). A note on the overall study: Technical replicates were generated by sequencing separate aliquots of the same genomic DNA pool, and four replicates were compared pairwise.

Concerning this clone: Its antigen is not yet known. There are no base qualities to consult, and no much larger clone falls within one base.

During the collection period, no immune events, such as infections, were documented for the healthy donors. Healthy-donor blood repertoires served as a training cohort to calibrate time-dependent variance in a beta-binomial model of T-cell clone differential abundance. The training cohort comprised approximately ten healthy donors, 3 female and 7 male. Donor ages ranged from 29 to 64 years, with an average of 43 years. Whole blood from each healthy donor was obtained from a commercial supplier and was collected at three time points roughly 13 days apart. For immunosequencing, genomic DNA was extracted from unsorted whole blood. The paper as a whole reports these results and caveats: For all healthy donors, the variance in clone template counts between approximately 2-week samples rose significantly as total template count increased. Both the number of clones called differentially abundant and the false-positive rate were significantly reduced by the beta-binomial model across all healthy-donor time intervals. Between technical replicates the binomial model flagged 1 to 1.5 differentially abundant clones, whereas over about 2 weeks the binomial model flagged about 15 and over approximately four weeks approximately 20. The authors expected biological variance in healthy repertoires might increase further over much longer intervals such as months to years.

The immunoSEQ Assay, which uses bias-controlled multiplex PCR amplification of genomic DNA, was used to profile TCRbeta CDR3 regions. On the study's bioinformatics: To quantify the absolute abundance of each unique TCRbeta CDR3 region, the sequences were collapsed and filtered. Two models were used to test differential abundance: a binomial model (Fisher-equivalent) and a beta-binomial model that adds time-dependent variance fitted from healthy donors. Any clone with fewer than 5 combined templates was excluded, and a clone was called differentially abundant if its Benjamini-Hochberg FDR was below 0.01. Beta-binomial variance was modeled as a function of total template count across the two samples using the form v = (b*log(k)+a)^2. The immuneACCESS repertoire file appears here via TCRdb, limited to in-frame rearrangements. These files lack a portion of the clones; in checked studies, under half of the deficit traces to unresolved V genes, and the cause of the others is not known. Clone size and the V and J calls come from that table; the DNA yielded D and trimming. This sample is represented by approximately 90,000 clones; roughly 85% of them were singletons. The ten biggest clones cover around 4.5% of the sample.

The sample consisted of blood. The TCR was taken from a person aged 18-70 years in good health.

The CDR3 region: CASSQDWGVHYEQYF. The nucleotide sequence reads TGCGCCAGCAGCCAAGATTGGGGGGTCCACTACGAGCAGTACTTC. The V gene is TRBV4-3 and the J gene is TRBJ2-7; TRBD2 is perhaps the D gene, given 6 matching bases. Trimming removed 0 bases from V and 3 bases from J, leaving 12 bases between the germline ends. Taken from the germline V gene, the CDR1 and CDR2 loops are LGHNA and YSLEER. The CDR3 numbers 15 residues from cysteine through phenylalanine. CDR3 DNA only is kept here, 45 bases in frame from base 1.